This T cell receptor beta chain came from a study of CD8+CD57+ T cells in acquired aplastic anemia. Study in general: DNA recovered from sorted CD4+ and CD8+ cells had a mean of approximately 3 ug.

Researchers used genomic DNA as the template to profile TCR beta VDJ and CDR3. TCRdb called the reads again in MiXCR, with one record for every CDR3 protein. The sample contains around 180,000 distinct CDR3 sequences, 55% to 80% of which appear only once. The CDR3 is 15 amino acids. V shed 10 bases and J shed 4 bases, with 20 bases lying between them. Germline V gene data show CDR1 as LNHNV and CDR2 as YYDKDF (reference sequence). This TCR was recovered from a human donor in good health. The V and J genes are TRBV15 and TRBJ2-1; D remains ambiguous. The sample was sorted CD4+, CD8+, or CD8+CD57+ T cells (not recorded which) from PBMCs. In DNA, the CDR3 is TGTGCCAGCAGTTTAGAAAGACCGCAATACAATGAGCAGTTCTTC. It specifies CASSLERPQYNEQFF.